The 2 T cell receptor beta chains given below trace back to one sample, sequenced in a study of T-cell reconstitution after alpha-beta-depleted transplantation in children. Study observations and caveats: Diversity and T-cell counts at one year after transplant derived mostly from new T cells.

Preparation of the TCRbeta library was carried out with unique molecular identifiers. TCRdb itself ran the PCR reads through MiXCR, one entry per CDR3 protein. The sample includes fewer than 350,000 distinct CDR3 sequences, over 7.5% of them seen just once. No cognate antigen is known for these TCRs. Sequenced here: peripheral blood, sampled 360 days after TCRalphabeta/CD19-depleted stem cell transplant. The origin of the receptors is a female patient aged 2-10 years who had a stem cell transplant for Fanconi anemia, so the T cells may come from the graft donor.

This clonotype was observed a handful of times. The genes are TRBV11-2 and TRBJ2-3, with TRBD2 matching 8 bases. V gave up 5 bases and J gave up 8 bases; unmatched junction bases: 15. From germline, CDR1 is SGHAT and CDR2 FQNNGV. This CDR3 has 16 amino acids. DNA for the CDR3: TGTGCCAGCAGCGCAAATTCGGGGCTAGCGGGCGCTACGCAGTATTTT. Protein product: CASSANSGLAGATQYF.

This clonotype appeared a single time. V is TRBV5-4 and J is TRBJ2-2, with TRBD2 matching over 7 bases. The CDR3 runs to 16 residues. CDR1 and CDR2 (germline): SGHNT, YYREEE (reference sequence). Trimming removed 0 bases from V and 3 bases from J; junction bases left unmatched: 5. CDR3: CASSLATSPYTGELFF. The CDR3 coding sequence is TGTGCCAGCAGCTTGGCGACTAGCCCGTACACCGGGGAGCTGTTTTTT. Filled out from reference TRBV5-4 and TRBJ2-2, the complete variable domain reads ETGVTQSPTHLIKTRGQQVTLRCSSQSGHNTVSWYQQALGQGPQFIFQYYREEENGRGNFPPRFSGLQFPNYSSELNVNALELDDSALYLCASSLATSPYTGELFFGEGSRLTVL.